The 19 T cell receptor beta chains below were found in one sample sequenced in a study of OX40 agonist ivuxolimab in advanced cancers. Measured with immunoSEQ multiplex PCR; TCRdb has only the in-frame clones, and not every one. The profile shows 100,000 to 150,000 clones, 85% to 95% of them singletons. This specimen was CD4+ or CD8+ T cells sorted from blood, taken in a trial of the OX40 agonist ivuxolimab. All receptors derive from an adult with an advanced solid tumor such as melanoma, head and neck, liver or kidney cancer.

The V call is TRBV27, the J call TRBJ2-2; unclear D gene. Trimming removed 3 bases from V and 4 bases from J, with 9 bases in between. The CDR3 loop spans 14 amino acids. The germline V gene has CDR1 MNHEY and CDR2 SMNVEV (reference sequence). The CDR3 loop reads CASSLTRGTGELFF. CDR3 nucleotides: TGTGCCAGCAGTTTGACACGAGGCACCGGGGAGCTGTTTTTT.

This clone has just a few counts. The gene calls are TRBV9 and TRBJ2-3, with D perhaps matching TRBD1 or TRBD2 (5 bases each). Germline assignment: CDR1 SGDLS and CDR2 YYNGEE. The CDR3 sequence is 15 residues long. Trimming left V 1 base short and J 0 bases short, with 9 bases between. Here the CDR3 reads CASSVRWDSTDTQYF. The CDR3, as DNA: TGTGCCAGCAGCGTAAGGTGGGACAGCACAGATACGCAGTATTTT.

The chain uses TRBV18 and TRBJ2-1; TRBD2 agrees at 7 bases. Germline-derived CDR1 and CDR2 are KGHSH and LQKENI. Trimming at V came to 3 bases and at J to 8 bases, leaving 1 base not matched to a gene. The CDR3 loop spans 12 amino acids. The CDR3 coding sequence is TGTGCCAGCTCACCCCTAGCGGATGAGCAGTTCTTC. Residues: CASSPLADEQFF.

This chain joins TRBV5-8 and TRBJ1-1; 8 nucleotides line up with TRBD1. V lost 4 bases to trimming and J lost 1 base; unmatched junction nucleotides: 12. The germline gives CDR1 SGHTS, CDR2 YDEGEE. There are 17 residues in the CDR3. CDR3 DNA sequence: TGTGCCAGCAGCCCCGAGGGCAGGGGGCTTTGGAACACTGAAGCTTTCTTT. Translated, it gives CASSPEGRGLWNTEAFF.

V and J are TRBV5-1 and TRBJ2-1; D tentatively reads TRBD1 or TRBD2 (6 bases each). The germline V gene has CDR1 SGHRS and CDR2 YFSETQ. V dropped 0 bases and J dropped 3 bases, with 13 bases sitting between them. The CDR3 runs 16 residues. CDR3 sequence (DNA): TGCGCCAGCAGCTTGGGGGGGCTAGCGATCTACAATGAGCAGTTCTTC. Translation: CASSLGGLAIYNEQFF.

This clone has just a few counts. The chain has TRBV28 and TRBJ2-4; maybe TRBD2 (7 bases). This CDR3 has 15 residues. The V gene's germline CDR1 is MDHEN and CDR2 SYDVKM. Trimming shortened V by 8 bases and J by 4 bases, and 18 bases separated the two germline ends. CDR3 sequence reads: CASRFEAGAKNIQYF. Here the CDR3 DNA reads TGTGCCAGCCGCTTCGAGGCGGGGGCGAAAAACATTCAGTACTTC.

V is TRBV5-5 and J is TRBJ2-1; TRBD2 matches 7 bases. V lost 3 bases to trimming and J lost 13 bases; unmatched junction nucleotides: 13. This CDR3 comprises 14 residues. Germline assignment: CDR1 SGHKS and CDR2 YYEKEE (reference sequence). CDR3 coding DNA: TGTGCCAGCAGCTCTCCGACTAGCCCTGGGGATCAGTTCTTC. Its protein is CASSSPTSPGDQFF. The full variable domain, with the rest looked up from reference TRBV5-5 and TRBJ2-1, is DAGVTQSPTHLIKTRGQQVTLRCSPISGHKSVSWYQQVLGQGPQFIFQYYEKEERGRGNFPDRFSARQFPNYSSELNVNALLLGDSALYLCASSSPTSPGDQFFGPGTRLTVL.

The gene calls are TRBV18 and TRBJ1-4; D is ambiguous. Germline CDR1 KGHSH, CDR2 LQKENI. The length of the CDR3 is 13 residues. V was trimmed by 5 bases and J by 0 bases, leaving 4 bases between them. CDR3 in amino acids: CASSGSTNEKLFF. For the CDR3, the DNA is TGTGCCAGCTCAGGATCAACTAATGAAAAACTGTTTTTT.

The chain couples TRBV18 to TRBJ2-1; tentatively, D is TRBD1 or TRBD2 (5 bases each). This CDR3 is built from 14 residues. V was cut by 6 bases and J by 1 base, with 10 bases left in between. The germline V gene encodes CDR1 KGHSH and CDR2 LQKENI. CDR3 sequence reads: CASSAEGSYNEQFF. DNA for the CDR3: TGTGCCAGCTCGGCCGAGGGGTCCTACAATGAGCAGTTCTTC. Together with reference TRBV18 and TRBJ2-1, the CDR3 gives the full variable domain: NAGVMQNPRHLVRRRGQEARLRCSPMKGHSHVYWYRQLPEEGLKFMVYLQKENIIDESGMPKERFSAEFPKEGPSILRIQQVVRGDSAAYFCASSAEGSYNEQFFGPGTRLTVL.

The chain joins TRBV28 to TRBJ1-1, with D perhaps TRBD1 (6 bases). V lost 5 bases and J lost 0, with 13 bases in between. The CDR3 length is 15 residues. Germline V gene sequence: CDR1 MDHEN, CDR2 SYDVKM. This CDR3 reads CASSPGGQMNTEAFF. The CDR3 DNA follows: TGTGCCAGCAGTCCGGGAGGACAGATGAACACTGAAGCTTTCTTT. Full variable domain (missing parts from reference TRBV28 and TRBJ1-1): DVKVTQSSRYLVKRTGEKVFLECVQDMDHENMFWYRQDPGLGLRLIYFSYDVKMKEKGDIPEGYSVSREKKERFSLILESASTNQTSMYLCASSPGGQMNTEAFFGQGTRLTVV.

This chain joins TRBV27 and TRBJ2-5, with TRBD2 matching over 10 bases. The J call could be wrong; TRBJ2-7 is a better fit for the DNA end. The CDR3 consists of 15 residues. The germline CDR1 and CDR2 sequences are MNHEY and SMNVEV (reference sequence). The CDR3 reads CASSHLAGATYEQYF. CDR3 nucleotide sequence: TGTGCCAGCAGTCACCTAGCGGGAGCCACCTACGAGCAGTACTTC.

A single count supports this clone. The J gene is TRBJ2-1, the V gene TRBV7-3, with 8 positions matching TRBD2. Trimming at V came to 1 base and at J to 7 bases, leaving 9 bases not matched to a gene. The CDR3 contains 16 residues. The germline CDR1 and CDR2 sequences are SGHTA and FQGTGA. The CDR3 DNA reads as TGTGCCAGCAGCTTAAACCCACTAGCGGTGGGGAATGAGCAGTTCTTC. This translates into CASSLNPLAVGNEQFF.

A single count supports this clone. The chain links TRBV30 to TRBJ1-1, with 7 bases that match TRBD1. The germline V gene encodes CDR1 GTSNPN and CDR2 SVGIG (reference sequence). The CDR3 totals 16 residues. V lost 1 base and J lost 4; bases outside the gene matches: 12. The CDR3: CAWSARQGVIFTEAFF. CDR3 DNA: TGTGCCTGGAGTGCCCGACAGGGAGTAATCTTCACTGAAGCTTTCTTT.

The rearrangement uses TRBV20-1 and TRBJ1-1; D ambiguous. Germline V gives CDR1 DFQATT, CDR2 SNEGSKA (reference sequence). Trimming pared 7 bases from V and 0 bases from J, leaving 6 bases between. The CDR3 runs to 11 residues. Here the CDR3 DNA reads TGCAGTGGAGAGTTGAACACTGAAGCTTTCTTT. Translation gives CSGELNTEAFF.

This chain links TRBV28 with TRBJ1-3, with D possibly matching TRBD1 (5 bases). The V and J ends lost 4 bases and 0 bases respectively, with 7 bases between them. This CDR3 spans 14 amino acids. Germline values: CDR1 MDHEN, CDR2 SYDVKM. CDR3 nucleotide sequence: TGTGCCAGCAGTTATGGGGGCTCTGGAAACACCATATATTTT. Translation: CASSYGGSGNTIYF.

V gene TRBV5-1 combines with J gene TRBJ1-5; D remains ambiguous. Trimming pared 0 bases from V and 0 bases from J, leaving 7 bases between. The CDR3 has 15 amino acids. Germline-derived CDR1 and CDR2 are SGHRS and YFSETQ. The CDR3 reads CASSLEGVSNQPQHF. CDR3 bases: TGCGCCAGCAGCTTGGAGGGCGTTAGCAATCAGCCCCAGCATTTT.

The chain has TRBV15 and TRBJ2-7; D is uncertain. Trimming shortened V by 0 bases and J by 0 bases, and 9 bases separated the two germline ends. There are 15 residues in the CDR3. CDR1 is LNHNV, CDR2 YYDKDF, per germline (reference sequence). CDR3 DNA: TGTGCCACCAGCAGAGAAGGTTTAAGCTCCTACGAGCAGTACTTC. It translates to CATSREGLSSYEQYF.

The J gene is TRBJ1-5, the V gene TRBV7-2; no definite D call. Germline V gene lookup returns CDR1 SGHTA and CDR2 FQGNSA. Deletions cut 2 bases from V and 2 bases from J, with 7 bases between. This CDR3 comprises 14 residues. The CDR3 DNA sequence: TGTGCCAGCAGCTTAACGTCTGGCAATCAGCCCCAGCATTTT. Translated: CASSLTSGNQPQHF.

The V call is TRBV27, the J call TRBJ2-5, with D unclear. V shed 6 bases and J shed 4 bases, with 12 bases lying between them. Germline values: CDR1 MNHEY, CDR2 SMNVEV (reference sequence). The CDR3 extends over 13 amino acids. In DNA, the CDR3 is TGTGCCAGCAGGATTTTGGTAGGAGAGACCCAGTACTTC. It yields the protein CASRILVGETQYF.